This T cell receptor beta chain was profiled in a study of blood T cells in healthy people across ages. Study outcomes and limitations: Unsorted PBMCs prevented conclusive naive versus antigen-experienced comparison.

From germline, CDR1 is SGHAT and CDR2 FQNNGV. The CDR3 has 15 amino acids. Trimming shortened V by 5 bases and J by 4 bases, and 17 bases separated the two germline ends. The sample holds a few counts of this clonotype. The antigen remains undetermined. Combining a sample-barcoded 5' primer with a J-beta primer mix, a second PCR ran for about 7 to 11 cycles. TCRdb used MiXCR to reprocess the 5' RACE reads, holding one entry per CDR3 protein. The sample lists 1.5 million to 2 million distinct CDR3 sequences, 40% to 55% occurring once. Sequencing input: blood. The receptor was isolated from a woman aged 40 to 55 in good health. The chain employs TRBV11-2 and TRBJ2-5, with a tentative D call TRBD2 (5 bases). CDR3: CASSPRTPRGETQYF. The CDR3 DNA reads TGTGCCAGCAGCCCGCGGACTCCCCGGGGAGAGACCCAGTACTTC.